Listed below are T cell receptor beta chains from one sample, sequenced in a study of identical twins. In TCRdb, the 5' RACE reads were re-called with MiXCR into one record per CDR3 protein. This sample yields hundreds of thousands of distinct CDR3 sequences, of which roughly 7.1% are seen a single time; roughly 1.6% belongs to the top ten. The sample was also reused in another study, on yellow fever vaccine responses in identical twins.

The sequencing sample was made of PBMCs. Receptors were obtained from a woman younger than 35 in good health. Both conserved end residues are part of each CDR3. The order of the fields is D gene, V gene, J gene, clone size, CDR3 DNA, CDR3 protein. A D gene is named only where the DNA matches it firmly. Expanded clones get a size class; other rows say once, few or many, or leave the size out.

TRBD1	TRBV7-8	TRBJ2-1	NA	TGTGCCAGCAGCTACCGGACAGGGGCGCACAATGAGCAGTTCTTC	CASSYRTGAHNEQFF
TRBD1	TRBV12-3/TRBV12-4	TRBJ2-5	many	TGTGCCAGCAGTTTAGACAGGGGGCGACAAGAGACCCAGTACTTC	CASSLDRGRQETQYF
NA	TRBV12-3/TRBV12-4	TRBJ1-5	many	TGTGCCAGCAATTCCGGGACGGTAAATCAGCCCCAGCATTTT	CASNSGTVNQPQHF
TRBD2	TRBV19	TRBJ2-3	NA	TGTGCCAGTAGTATTGTACTAGCGGGATCAGATACGCAGTATTTT	CASSIVLAGSDTQYF
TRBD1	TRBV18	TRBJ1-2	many	TGTGCCAGCTCACGACAGGGGTATGGCTACACCTTC	CASSRQGYGYTF
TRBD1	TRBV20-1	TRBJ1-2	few	TGCAGTGCTAGAGAGGGTTCCGGGACAGGGGACTATGGCTACACCTTC	CSAREGSGTGDYGYTF
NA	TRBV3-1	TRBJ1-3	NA	TGTGCCAGCAGCCCCTCTGGCTCGGGTGGAAACACCATATATTTT	CASSPSGSGGNTIYF
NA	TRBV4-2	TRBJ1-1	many	TGTGCCAGCAGCCCCCCGGTCCGGGGGGGGAACACTGAAGCTTTCTTT	CASSPPVRGGNTEAFF
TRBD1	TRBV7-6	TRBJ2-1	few	TGTGCCAGCAGCTTAAAACAGGGGTATGAGCAGTTCTTC	CASSLKQGYEQFF
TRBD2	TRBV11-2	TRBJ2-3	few	TGTGCCAGCAGTTCCCCGGGACTAGTAGCGCGTAGCACAGATACGCAGTATTTT	CASSSPGLVARSTDTQYF
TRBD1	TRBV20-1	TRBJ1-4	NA	TGCAGTGCTAGGCCCTCAGGGGGCATGGGCGAAAAACTGTTTTTT	CSARPSGGMGEKLFF
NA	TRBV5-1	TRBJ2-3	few	TGCGCCAGCAGCTTACGGACCGATAGCACAGATACGCAGTATTTT	CASSLRTDSTDTQYF
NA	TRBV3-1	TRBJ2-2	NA	TGTGCCAGCAACAGGTTAGCCGGGGAGCTGTTTTTT	CASNRLAGELFF
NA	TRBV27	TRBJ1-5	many	TGTGCCAGCAGTCCCATCCGTTACGGGGGGTCTGATCAGCCCCAGCATTTT	CASSPIRYGGSDQPQHF
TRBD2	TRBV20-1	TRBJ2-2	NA	TGCAGTGCTAGACCCCCTAGCGGGAGGGGAGGAAACACCGGGGAGCTGTTTTTT	CSARPPSGRGGNTGELFF
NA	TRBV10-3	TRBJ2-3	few	TGTGCCATCGGTGGTTCAACAGATACGCAGTATTTT	CAIGGSTDTQYF
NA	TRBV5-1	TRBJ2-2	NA	TGCGCCAGCAGCCGGGTAGCGGACACCGGGGAGCTGTTTTTT	CASSRVADTGELFF
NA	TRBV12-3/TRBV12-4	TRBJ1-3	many	TGTGCCAGCAGTTTAGGCAGAAGCGGAAACACCATATATTTT	CASSLGRSGNTIYF
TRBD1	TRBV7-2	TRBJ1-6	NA	TGTGCCAGCAGCCAGAGGGGGCAGGGAGGTTCACCCCTCCACTTT	CASSQRGQGGSPLHF
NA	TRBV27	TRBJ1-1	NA	TGTGCCAGCAGCCAGGCGGGGGCATACGGTGAAGCTTTCTTT	CASSQAGAYGEAFF
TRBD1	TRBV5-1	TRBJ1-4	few	TGCGCCAGCAGCCAACAGGGGGGGCTTGGGGAAAAACTGTTTTTT	CASSQQGGLGEKLFF
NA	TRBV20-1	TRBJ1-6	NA	TGCAGTGCTAGAGGCCCGGACAGTTTGAAACCCCTCCACTTT	CSARGPDSLKPLHF
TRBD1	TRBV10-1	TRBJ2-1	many	TGCGCCAGCAGCCCGACAGGGAACAATGAGCAGTTCTTC	CASSPTGNNEQFF
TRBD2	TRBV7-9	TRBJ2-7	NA	TGTGCCAGCACCCCGACTAGCGGGATAGTCGGCGAGCAGTACTTC	CASTPTSGIVGEQYF
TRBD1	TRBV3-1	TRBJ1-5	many	TGTGCCAGCAGCCAGACAGGGTTAAATCAGCCCCAGCATTTT	CASSQTGLNQPQHF
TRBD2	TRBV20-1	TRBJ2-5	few	TGCAGTGCTAGAGATCTAGCGGGGGCCAACCAAGAGACCCAGTACTTC	CSARDLAGANQETQYF
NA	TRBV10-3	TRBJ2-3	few	TGTGCCATCAGTGATCCCGGAGGGCTCAGCACAGATACGCAGTATTTT	CAISDPGGLSTDTQYF
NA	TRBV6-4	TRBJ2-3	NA	TGTGCCAGCAGTGGACAAGAGACAGATACGCAGTATTTT	CASSGQETDTQYF
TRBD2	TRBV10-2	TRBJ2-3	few	TGCGCCAGCAGTGGACGGACTAGCGGGAGGGCGGGAGATACGCAGTATTTT	CASSGRTSGRAGDTQYF
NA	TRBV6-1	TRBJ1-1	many	TGTGCCAGCAGTGGATTAAGAGGCACTGAAGCTTTCTTT	CASSGLRGTEAFF
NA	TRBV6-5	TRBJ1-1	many	TGTGCCAGCAGCTATGGGATGAACACTGAAGCTTTCTTT	CASSYGMNTEAFF
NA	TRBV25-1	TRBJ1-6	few	TGTGCCAGCAGCACAACAGGGTGGTATTCACCCCTCCACTTT	CASSTTGWYSPLHF
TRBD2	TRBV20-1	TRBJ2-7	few	TGCAGTGCTAGAGCGGGAGGTTGGTGGGAGCAGTACTTC	CSARAGGWWEQYF
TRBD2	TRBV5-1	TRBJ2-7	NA	TGCGCCAGCAGGCAGGTGTGGGACGGGACTAGCGATACCTACGAGCAGTACTTC	CASRQVWDGTSDTYEQYF
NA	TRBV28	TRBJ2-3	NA	TGTGCCAGCAGCGCCTCGGACACCTGGGGCTTTACGCAGTATTTT	CASSASDTWGFTQYF
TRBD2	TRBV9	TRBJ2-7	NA	TGTGCCAGCAAGGGACTAGCTTCCGACGAGCAGTACTTC	CASKGLASDEQYF
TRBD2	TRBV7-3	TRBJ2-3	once	TGTGCCACCAGCTTAGGAGGAGGGCTAGCGGGATCAGATACGCAGTATTTT	CATSLGGGLAGSDTQYF
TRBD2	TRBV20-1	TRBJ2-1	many	TGCAGTGCTAGAGATACGCGGGAGTGGTACAATGAGCAGTTCTTC	CSARDTREWYNEQFF
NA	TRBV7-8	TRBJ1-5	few	TGTGCCAGCAGCTTAGCCCCCACTGTGAGCAATCAGCCCCAGCATTTT	CASSLAPTVSNQPQHF
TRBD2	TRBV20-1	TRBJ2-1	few	TGCAGTGCTAGCTTGGCGCGGGGGGGAAACTACAATGAGCAGTTCTTC	CSASLARGGNYNEQFF
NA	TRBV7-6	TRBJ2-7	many	TGTGCCAGCAGCCGATCCGACACCTACGAGCAGTACTTC	CASSRSDTYEQYF
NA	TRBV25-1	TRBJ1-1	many	TGTGCCAGCGGGAAATCCAGCGATGCCACTGAAGCTTTCTTT	CASGKSSDATEAFF
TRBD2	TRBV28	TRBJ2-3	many	TGTGCCAGCAGTTTATTGGGACTAGCCCTAGGAACAGATACGCAGTATTTT	CASSLLGLALGTDTQYF
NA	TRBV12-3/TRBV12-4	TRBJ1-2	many	TGTGCCAGCAGCGTTACGGGGAGCGGCTACACCTTC	CASSVTGSGYTF
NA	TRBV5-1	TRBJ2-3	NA	TGCGCCAGCAGCTTGATCTCGACCACAGATACGCAGTATTTT	CASSLISTTDTQYF
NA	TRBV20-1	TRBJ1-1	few	TGCAGTGCTAGACTGTGGGACACTGAAGCTTTCTTT	CSARLWDTEAFF